Below are 29 T cell receptor beta chains sequenced from a single sample in a study of beta chain features in type 1 diabetes (dated by TCRdb to the late 2010s). Summary of the overall study and its limitations: In all four CD4+ subsets, TCRB CDR3 length was moderately but significantly shorter in type 1 diabetes patients.

No antigens are known for them. The protocol used for the library was the immunoSEQ multiplex PCR assay. All of the isolated RNA was reverse transcribed with the High Capacity cDNA Reverse Transcription Kit, so expressed TCRB transcripts were sequenced. The table comes from immuneACCESS by way of TCRdb, which keeps in-frame sequences with V and J called. Part of the clones is missing from these tables; in studies checked, under half for an unresolved V gene and the rest for unknown reasons. The sample table holds about 240,000 clones, of which about 15% were seen once. The ten largest clonotypes hold around 0.019% of the sample. The specimen sequenced was naive CD4+ T cells from blood. The cell subset or site label for this specimen denotes: true naive CD4+ T cells. Receptors were obtained from a man aged 30-40 years with type 1 diabetes.

Only a few counts were recorded for this clone. The DNA of the CDR3 is TGCGCCAGCAGTCGAGGAGAACCCACAGATACGCAGTATTTT. It codes for CASSRGEPTDTQYF. J is TRBJ2-3 and V is TRBV10-2; unclear D gene. The CDR3 contains 14 residues. Germline-derived CDR1 and CDR2 are WSHSY and SAAADI. Trimming took off 5 bases at V and 2 bases at J, with 11 bases between the two ends.

This clone was counted between two and nine times. The chain links TRBV19 to TRBJ1-1; D gene unclear. Germline V gives CDR1 LNHDA, CDR2 SQIVND (reference sequence). Trimming took off 2 bases at V and 2 bases at J, with 6 bases between the two ends. The CDR3 runs 13 residues. The CDR3 sequence is CASSIQSNTEAFF. The CDR3 DNA sequence: TGTGCCAGTAGTATACAATCAAACACTGAAGCTTTCTTT.

The V call is TRBV9, the J call TRBJ2-2, with 11 nucleotides matching TRBD1. The CDR3 is 16 amino acids. The V gene end was trimmed by 5 bases and the J gene end by 5 bases; junction bases not matched to a gene: 8. Germline V gives CDR1 SGDLS, CDR2 YYNGEE. The CDR3 coding sequence is TGTGCCAGCAGAGGACAGGGGGCCTTTGGTACCGGGGAGCTGTTTTTT. Protein: CASRGQGAFGTGELFF. The entire variable domain, with the rest obtained from reference TRBV9 and TRBJ2-2, is as follows: DSGVTQTPKHLITATGQRVTLRCSPRSGDLSVYWYQQSLDQGLQFLIQYYNGEERAKGNILERFSAQQFPDLHSELNLSSLELGDSALYFCASRGQGAFGTGELFFGEGSRLTVL.

The V call is TRBV5-1, the J call TRBJ2-7; 9 bases align to TRBD1. The CDR3 runs to 17 residues. V lost 0 bases, J lost 0 bases, and 7 bases stayed unmatched. CDR1 and CDR2 from the germline V gene are SGHRS and YFSETQ. CDR3 bases: TGCGCCAGCAGCTTGGCTTGGACAGGGGAAAGCTCCTACGAGCAGTACTTC. Amino acid sequence: CASSLAWTGESSYEQYF.

This clone has only a few counts. The chain links TRBV5-6 to TRBJ1-1, with D maybe TRBD1 (6 bases). The V gene lost 3 bases and the J gene lost 1 base, with 7 bases spanning the gap. This CDR3 has 13 residues. Germline V gives CDR1 SGHDT, CDR2 YYEEEE. CDR3 sequence (DNA): TGTGCCAGCAGCTGGGGACAGAACACTGAAGCTTTCTTT. Protein product: CASSWGQNTEAFF.

The V gene is TRBV7-9, the J gene TRBJ1-2, with a possible D match to TRBD1 (6 bases). From germline, CDR1 is SEHNR and CDR2 FQNEAQ (reference sequence). The CDR3 covers 14 residues. V gave up 2 bases and J gave up 4 bases, with 11 bases separating them. CDR3 in amino acids: CASSLRQVSYGYTF. CDR3 nucleotides: TGTGCCAGCAGCTTAAGACAGGTTTCCTATGGCTACACCTTC.

This clone has only a few counts. The J gene is TRBJ1-3, the V gene TRBV15; D is possibly TRBD1 (5 bases). Trimming pared 5 bases from V and 2 bases from J, leaving 10 bases between. CDR1 is LNHNV and CDR2 is YYDKDF in the germline V gene (reference sequence). The CDR3 is made up of 14 amino acids. As DNA, the CDR3 is TGTGCCACCAGCCCTCCCAGGGCTGGAAACACCATATATTTT. Protein: CATSPPRAGNTIYF.

In this sample, this clone turned up a few times. The V gene is TRBV15, the J gene TRBJ2-2; D gene unclear. The germline gives CDR1 LNHNV, CDR2 YYDKDF (reference sequence). The germline V and J ends were trimmed by 3 bases and 3 bases, with 17 bases remaining between them. The CDR3 is made up of 17 amino acids. In nucleotides, the CDR3 is TGTGCCACCAGCAGCGCCGAGGCTACCGATTACACCGGGGAGCTGTTTTTT. It specifies CATSSAEATDYTGELFF.

The rearrangement joins TRBV7-2 to TRBJ2-7, with 10 bases matching TRBD2. The CDR3 is made up of 15 amino acids. From germline, CDR1 is SGHTA and CDR2 FQGNSA. The trim removed 5 bases at V and 2 bases at J, leaving 6 bases unmatched. CDR3 bases: TGTGCCAGCAGCCTAGGGACTAGCGAGCCCTACGAGCAGTACTTC. Translation gives CASSLGTSEPYEQYF.

The rearrangement joins TRBV29-1 to TRBJ1-2; 7 bases align to TRBD1. Losses at the gene ends were 4 bases for V and 2 bases for J; bases not matched to a gene: 4. Germline CDR1 and CDR2: SQVTM and ANQGSEA. CDR3 length: 13 amino acids. CDR3 residues: CSVAGTANYGYTF. The DNA for the CDR3 is TGCAGCGTTGCCGGGACAGCGAACTATGGCTACACCTTC.

This clone is a singleton in its sample. The rearrangement links TRBV5-6 to TRBJ1-1; 9 bases match TRBD1. V shed 4 bases and J 1 base; nucleotides not matched to a gene: 8. Germline CDR1 is SGHDT and CDR2 is YYEEEE. The CDR3 totals 16 residues. The CDR3 is CASSGTGFNGNTEAFF. The CDR3 DNA reads TGTGCCAGCAGCGGGACAGGGTTTAACGGGAACACTGAAGCTTTCTTT.

J is TRBJ2-7 and V is TRBV7-8; D is perhaps TRBD1 (7 bases). Germline V gives CDR1 SGHVS, CDR2 FQNEAQ. The CDR3 runs 15 residues. V was shortened by 1 base and J by 5 bases, with 15 bases between the two germline ends. This chain's CDR3 is CASSLGAGGSHEQYF. The CDR3 nucleotides are TGTGCCAGCAGCTTAGGGGCAGGGGGGTCCCACGAGCAGTACTTC.

The chain combines TRBV6-1 with TRBJ2-7; TRBD1 is a possible D gene (6 bases). The length of the CDR3 is 14 residues. V dropped 4 bases and J dropped 0 bases, with 10 bases sitting between them. The V gene's germline CDR1 is MNHNS and CDR2 SASEGT. The CDR3 region has the DNA TGTGCCAGCAGTGTCCCGGACAGCTCCTACGAGCAGTACTTC. Translated, it gives CASSVPDSSYEQYF.

This clone was counted between two and nine times. The V gene is TRBV7-2, the J gene TRBJ1-5; D perhaps matches TRBD1 (6 bases). Looked up from germline, CDR1 is SGHTA and CDR2 is FQGNSA. The ends were cut back, 5 bases at V and 9 bases at J, with 20 bases in the middle. The CDR3 covers 15 residues. The CDR3 is CASSIYREGHAPQHF. CDR3 in DNA: TGTGCCAGCAGCATCTACAGGGAAGGGCATGCGCCCCAGCATTTT.

This clone was counted only a few times. The chain carries TRBV7-2 and TRBJ1-5; D remains unclear. Trimming stripped 0 bases from V and 6 bases from J, with 3 bases between. CDR1 and CDR2 from the germline V gene are SGHTA and FQGNSA. This CDR3 has 12 residues. For the CDR3, the DNA is TGTGCCAGCAGCTTAGCGAGTCAGCCCCAGCATTTT. Translation gives CASSLASQPQHF.

In its sample, this clone was seen a few times. This chain links TRBV5-1 with TRBJ1-5; 10 nucleotides agree with TRBD1. Germline V gene sequence: CDR1 SGHRS, CDR2 YFSETQ. V lost 4 bases, J lost 7 bases, and 8 bases stayed unmatched. The CDR3 covers 15 residues. CDR3 loop: CASSAGTGEGQPQHF. As DNA, the CDR3 is TGCGCCAGCAGCGCCGGGACAGGGGAAGGGCAGCCCCAGCATTTT.

The chain recombines TRBV19 with TRBJ1-1; 9 bases are a match to TRBD1. Germline assignment: CDR1 LNHDA and CDR2 SQIVND (reference sequence). The J segment lost 3 bases and the V segment lost 3 bases, leaving 11 bases of the junction unmatched. The CDR3 has 17 residues. Here the CDR3 DNA reads TGTGCCAGTAGTATTCTGGGACAGGGTCTCCGGGACACTGAAGCTTTCTTT. Its protein product is CASSILGQGLRDTEAFF.

This CDR3 is CASSDGTGPATNEKLFF. The DNA for the CDR3 is TGTGCCAGCAGTGACGGGACAGGACCTGCAACTAATGAAAAACTGTTTTTT. The chain couples TRBV6-1 to TRBJ1-4; TRBD1 matches 8 bases. CDR1 MNHNS and CDR2 SASEGT come from the germline V gene. The CDR3 length is 17 residues. V dropped 3 bases and J dropped 0; count of bases not matched to a gene: 6.

The rearrangement links TRBV18 to TRBJ1-5; possible D gene TRBD1, 6 bases. The CDR3 loop spans 15 amino acids. With 4 bases removed from V and 5 bases from J, the gap between germline ends came to 15 bases. CDR1 is KGHSH and CDR2 is LQKENI in the germline V gene. CDR3 region: CASSLPGGGDQPQHF. CDR3 DNA sequence: TGTGCCAGCTCACTACCTGGGGGGGGCGATCAGCCCCAGCATTTT.

The CDR3 bases are TGTGCCAGCAGCCAGAGTATAGGGGAAAACACCGGGGAGCTGTTTTTT. It encodes CASSQSIGENTGELFF. This chain joins TRBV4-2 and TRBJ2-2; a weak D match, TRBD1 (5 bases). Trimming shortened V by 3 bases and J by 2 bases, and 13 bases separated the two germline ends. Per the germline V gene, CDR1 is LGHNA and CDR2 is YNFKEQ. The CDR3 is 16 amino acids.

This clone was recorded a few times. V gene TRBV5-1 combines with J gene TRBJ1-1; 9 bases agree with TRBD1. With V trimmed by 7 bases and J by 5 bases, 6 bases remained unmatched. Germline V gene lookup returns CDR1 SGHRS and CDR2 YFSETQ. The CDR3 is 13 residues long. In nucleotides, the CDR3 is TGCGCCAGCGGGGACAGGGTTAGGACTGAAGCTTTCTTT. Protein product: CASGDRVRTEAFF.

The table lists this clone with a few counts. The CDR3 sequence: CASSPGQGNQPQHF. The CDR3 DNA is TGTGCCAGCAGCCCGGGACAGGGAAATCAGCCCCAGCATTTT. This chain links TRBV28 with TRBJ1-5, with TRBD1 matching over 9 bases. The J segment lost 4 bases and the V segment lost 6 bases, leaving 4 bases of the junction unmatched. Per germline, CDR1 MDHEN and CDR2 SYDVKM. This CDR3 contains 14 residues.

The chain is built from TRBV6-1 and TRBJ1-2, with D hard to call. Germline CDR1 and CDR2: MNHNS and SASEGT. This CDR3 contains 11 residues. With 9 bases removed from V and 6 bases from J, the gap between germline ends came to 11 bases. In DNA, the CDR3 is TGTGCCAGTGCCCGGGAGCATGGCTACACCTTC. This encodes CASAREHGYTF.

This clone was observed a handful of times. V usage is TRBV6-5 and J usage is TRBJ1-2; 7 nucleotides match TRBD1. The V gene's germline CDR1 is MNHEY and CDR2 SVGAGI. V lost 6 bases and J lost 3; bases outside the gene matches: 7. This CDR3 region has 14 residues. The CDR3 protein is CASSRDSVYYGYTF. The CDR3 region has the DNA TGTGCCAGCAGCCGGGACAGCGTCTACTATGGCTACACCTTC.

This clone was counted a few times. This chain uses TRBV7-9 with TRBJ2-1, with D maybe TRBD1 (6 bases). Germline CDR1 is SEHNR and CDR2 is FQNEAQ (reference sequence). V was trimmed by 1 base and J by 6 bases, leaving 10 bases between them. This CDR3 has 14 amino acids. CDR3 sequence reads: CASSLGYRVNEQFF. CDR3 DNA: TGTGCCAGCAGCTTAGGTTACAGGGTCAATGAGCAGTTCTTC.

This clone was counted between two and nine times. The chain joins TRBV7-2 to TRBJ2-2, with a possible D match to TRBD2 (6 bases). The germline V gene encodes CDR1 SGHTA and CDR2 FQGNSA. Trimming shortened V by 3 bases and J by 11 bases, and 10 bases separated the two germline ends. The CDR3 sequence is 12 residues long. The CDR3 bases are TGTGCCAGCAGCTTGCAGGGAGGAGAGCTGTTTTTT. It encodes CASSLQGGELFF.

The chain carries TRBV5-4 and TRBJ1-2; 9 bases align to TRBD1. The junction had 9 bases not matched to a gene; V was cut back by 7 bases and J by 2 bases. Germline V CDR1 and CDR2: SGHNT, YYREEE (reference sequence). The CDR3 is made up of 15 amino acids. CDR3 amino acids: CASFRTGAPNYGYTF. CDR3 bases: TGTGCCAGCTTTAGGACAGGGGCTCCCAACTATGGCTACACCTTC.

This clone came up a few times. This chain joins TRBV11-2 and TRBJ1-1; tentatively, D is TRBD1 (6 bases). Deletions cut 5 bases from V and 1 base from J, with 14 bases between. CDR3 length: 15 amino acids. Looked up from germline, CDR1 is SGHAT and CDR2 is FQNNGV. In DNA form, the CDR3 reads TGTGCCAGCAGCACAACCAGGGGAGAGAACACTGAAGCTTTCTTT. Protein product: CASSTTRGENTEAFF.

This clone was detected only a few times. The chain employs TRBV5-1 and TRBJ2-7; the D gene is possibly TRBD1 (6 bases). Germline CDR1 and CDR2: SGHRS and YFSETQ. There are 12 residues in the CDR3. Trimming cost V 5 bases and J 7 bases, with 13 bases left between them. CDR3 coding DNA: TGCGCCAGCAGTTACGACAGGTTGGAGCAGTACTTC. This sequence encodes CASSYDRLEQYF.